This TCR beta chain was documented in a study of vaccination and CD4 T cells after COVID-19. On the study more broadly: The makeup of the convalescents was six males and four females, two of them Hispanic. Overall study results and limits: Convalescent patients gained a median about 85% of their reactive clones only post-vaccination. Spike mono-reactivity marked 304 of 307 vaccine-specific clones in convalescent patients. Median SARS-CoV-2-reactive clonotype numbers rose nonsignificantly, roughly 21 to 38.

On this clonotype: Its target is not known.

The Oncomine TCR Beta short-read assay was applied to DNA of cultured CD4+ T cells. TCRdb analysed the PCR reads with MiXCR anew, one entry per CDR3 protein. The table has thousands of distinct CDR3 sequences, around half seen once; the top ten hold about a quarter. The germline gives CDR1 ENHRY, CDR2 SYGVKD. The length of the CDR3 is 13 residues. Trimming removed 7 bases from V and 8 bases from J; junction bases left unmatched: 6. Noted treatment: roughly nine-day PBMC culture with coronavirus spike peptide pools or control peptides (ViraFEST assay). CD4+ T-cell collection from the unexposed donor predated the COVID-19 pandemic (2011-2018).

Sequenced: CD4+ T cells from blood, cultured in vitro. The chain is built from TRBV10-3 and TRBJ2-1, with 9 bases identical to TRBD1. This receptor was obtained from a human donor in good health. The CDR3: CAINRDRVDEQFF. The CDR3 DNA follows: TGTGCCATCAACCGGGACAGGGTCGATGAGCAGTTCTTC.